This TCR beta chain was observed in a study of vaccination and CD4 T cells after COVID-19. Sequenced with the Oncomine TCR Beta short-read assay was DNA taken from cultured CD4+ T cells. The template was genomic DNA from cultured CD4+ T cells. TCRdb reprocessed the PCR reads via MiXCR and lists one record per CDR3 protein. Of 9,500 or so distinct CDR3 sequences in the sample, less than 35% are singletons; the top ten hold less than 9%. The sample's treatment: roughly nine-day PBMC culture with coronavirus spike peptide pools or control peptides (ViraFEST assay). Before the COVID-19 pandemic (2011-2018), CD4+ T cells were obtained from the unexposed donor. CDR3 length: 17 amino acids. The J segment lost 6 bases and the V segment lost 6 bases, leaving 17 bases of the junction unmatched. CDR1 and CDR2 (germline): MNHEY, SMNVEV (reference sequence). This clonotype was counted a few times. Its specificity is not known.

The sequence came from a human donor in good health. The chain recombines TRBV27 with TRBJ2-7, with 10 bases matching TRBD2. Material for sequencing was CD4+ T cells from blood, cultured in vitro. This CDR3 reads CASSLTASVAGGVEQYF. The CDR3 nucleotides read TGTGCCAGCAGCTTAACGGCCTCGGTAGCGGGAGGTGTCGAGCAGTACTTC.